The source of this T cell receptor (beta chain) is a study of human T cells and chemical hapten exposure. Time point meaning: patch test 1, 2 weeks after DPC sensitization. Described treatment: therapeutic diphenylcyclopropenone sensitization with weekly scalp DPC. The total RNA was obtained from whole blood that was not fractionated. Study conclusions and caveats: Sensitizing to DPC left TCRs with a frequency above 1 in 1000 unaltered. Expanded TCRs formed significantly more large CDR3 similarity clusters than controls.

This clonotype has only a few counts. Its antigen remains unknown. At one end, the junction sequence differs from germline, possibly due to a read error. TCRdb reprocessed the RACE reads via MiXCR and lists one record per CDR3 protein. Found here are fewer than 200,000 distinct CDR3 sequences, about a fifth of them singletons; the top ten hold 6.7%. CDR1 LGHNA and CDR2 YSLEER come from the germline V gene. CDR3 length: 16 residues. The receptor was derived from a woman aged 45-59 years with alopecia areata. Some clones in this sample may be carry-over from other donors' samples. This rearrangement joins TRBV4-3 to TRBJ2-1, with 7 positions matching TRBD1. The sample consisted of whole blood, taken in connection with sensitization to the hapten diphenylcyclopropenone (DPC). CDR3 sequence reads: CASTETGTAIYNEQFF. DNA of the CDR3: TGTGCCAGCACCGAAACCGGGACAGCGATCTACAATGAGCAGTTCTTC.